Below, 3 T cell receptor beta chains from the same sample are listed, as sequenced in a study of cytomegalovirus exposure and HLA in healthy donors. The PCR was carried out with 60 Vbeta primers and 13 Jbeta primers. Sequencing used immunoSEQ multiplex PCR; TCRdb keeps in-frame clones, though not all of them. The sample carries some 100,000 clones, roughly 83% recorded once. Sequences were obtained from PBMCs. The source is a female donor in good health and CMV-seropositive.

As for this clone: One junction end disagrees with the germline gene, perhaps due to a read error. This chain links TRBV4-3 with TRBJ2-4; tentative D call: TRBD1 (5 bases). Germline loops: CDR1 LGHNA, CDR2 YSLEER. The CDR3 runs 17 residues. The CDR3 here is CASSQDLFGWGKNSQYF. CDR3 nucleotide sequence: TGCGCCAGCAGCCAAGATCTTTTCGGGTGGGGCAAAAACAGTCAGTACTTC.

The chain employs TRBV18 and TRBJ1-1; 8 nucleotides align to TRBD1. Germline CDR1 is KGHSH and CDR2 is LQKENI. J was trimmed by 6 bases and V by 4 bases; bases with no gene match: 10. The CDR3 extends over 15 amino acids. The CDR3, as DNA: TGTGCCAGCTCACTATGGGGACAGGAAGGCGCTGAAGCTTTCTTT. This translates into CASSLWGQEGAEAFF.

The V call is TRBV7-2, the J call TRBJ1-1; a weak D match, TRBD1 (5 bases). Trimming took 1 base from V and 3 from J, leaving 6 bases between them. Germline CDR1 reads SGHTA; CDR2 reads FQGNSA. This CDR3 region has 13 residues. The CDR3 region has the DNA TGTGCCAGCAGCTTAGTAGGGGACACTGAAGCTTTCTTT. Amino acid sequence: CASSLVGDTEAFF.